This T cell receptor (beta chain) came from a study of blood T cell repertoires in COVID-19. In the study overall: Some COVID-19 samples were acute and others convalescent; all came from the United States, Italy and Spain. The cDNA or gDNA used as material had been derived from T cells, B-cell-depleted T cells, or PBMCs.

The Seattle patients, enrolled during active infection, were followed longitudinally. V lost 2 bases and J lost 5, with 9 bases in between. Germline V CDR1 and CDR2: KGHDR, SFDVKD. The CDR3 extends over 14 amino acids. The assay was immunoSEQ multiplex PCR, and TCRdb's table has in-frame clones only and misses some. In the table there are some 99,000 clones, approximately 90% of which are singletons. The TCR was taken from a human donor with COVID-19, enrolled during active disease. The donor label of this sample is uncertain. The specimen sequenced was peripheral blood. This chain links TRBV24-1 with TRBJ1-5; D might be TRBD1 (6 bases). CDR3 loop: CATSDSGDDQPQHF. The CDR3, as DNA: TGTGCCACCAGTGATTCAGGGGATGATCAGCCCCAGCATTTT.